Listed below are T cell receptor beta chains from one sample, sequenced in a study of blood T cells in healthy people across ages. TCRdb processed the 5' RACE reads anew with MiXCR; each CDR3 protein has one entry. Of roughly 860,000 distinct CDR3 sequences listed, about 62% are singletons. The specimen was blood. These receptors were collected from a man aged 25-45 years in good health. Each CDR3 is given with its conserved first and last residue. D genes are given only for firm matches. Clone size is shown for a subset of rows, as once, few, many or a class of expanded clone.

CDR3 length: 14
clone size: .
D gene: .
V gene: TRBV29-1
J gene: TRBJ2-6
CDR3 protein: CSVSQASGANVLTF
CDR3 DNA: TGCAGCGTTTCGCAGGCCTCTGGGGCCAACGTCCTGACTTTC

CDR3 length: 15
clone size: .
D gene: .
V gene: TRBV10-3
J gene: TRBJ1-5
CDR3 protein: CAIRNGTYSNQPQHF
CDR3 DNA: TGTGCCATCAGGAATGGCACATATAGCAATCAGCCCCAGCATTTT

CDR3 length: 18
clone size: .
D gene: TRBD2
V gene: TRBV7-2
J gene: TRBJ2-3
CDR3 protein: CASSPPRSGSGGGGTQYF
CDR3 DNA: TGTGCCAGCAGCCCGCCCCGTTCTGGTAGCGGGGGGGGGGGTACGCAGTATTTT

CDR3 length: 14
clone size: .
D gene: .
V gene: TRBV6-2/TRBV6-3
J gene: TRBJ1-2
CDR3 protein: CASSPETGVYGYTF
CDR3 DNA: TGTGCCAGCAGCCCCGAGACAGGAGTATATGGCTACACCTTC

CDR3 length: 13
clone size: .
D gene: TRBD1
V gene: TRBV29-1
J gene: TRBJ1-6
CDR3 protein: CSAGRGLGSPLHF
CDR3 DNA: TGCAGCGCCGGGAGGGGGCTCGGTTCACCCCTCCACTTT

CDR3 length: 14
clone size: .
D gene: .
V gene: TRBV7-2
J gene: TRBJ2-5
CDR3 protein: CASSFPWVGETQYF
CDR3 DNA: TGTGCCAGCAGCTTCCCGTGGGTGGGGGAGACCCAGTACTTC

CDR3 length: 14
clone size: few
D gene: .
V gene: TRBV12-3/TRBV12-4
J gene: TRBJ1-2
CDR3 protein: CASKTLPGDYGYTF
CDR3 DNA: TGTGCCAGCAAGACTCTTCCGGGCGACTATGGCTACACCTTC

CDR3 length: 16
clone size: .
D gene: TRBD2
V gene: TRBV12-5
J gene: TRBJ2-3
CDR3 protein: CASGPAGTRISDTQYF
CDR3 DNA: TGTGCTAGTGGTCCCGCCGGGACTAGAATCTCAGATACGCAGTATTTT

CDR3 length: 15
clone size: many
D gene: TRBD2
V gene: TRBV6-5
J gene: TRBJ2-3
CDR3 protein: CASSYLRGDTDTQYF
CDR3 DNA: TGTGCCAGCAGTTACTTGCGGGGGGACACAGATACGCAGTATTTT

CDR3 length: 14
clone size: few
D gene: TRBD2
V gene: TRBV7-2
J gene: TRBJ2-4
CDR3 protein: CASSPRTSLNIQYF
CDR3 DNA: TGTGCCAGCAGCCCCCGGACTAGCTTGAACATTCAGTACTTC

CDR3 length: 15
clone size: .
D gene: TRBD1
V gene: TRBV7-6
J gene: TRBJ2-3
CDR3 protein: CASSLEDRGEDTQYF
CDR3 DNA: TGTGCCAGCAGCTTAGAGGACAGGGGTGAAGATACGCAGTATTTT

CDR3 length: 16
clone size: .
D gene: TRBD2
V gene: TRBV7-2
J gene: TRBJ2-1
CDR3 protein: CASSLISGGPYNEQFF
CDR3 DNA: TGTGCCAGCAGCTTGATTAGCGGGGGCCCCTACAATGAGCAGTTCTTC

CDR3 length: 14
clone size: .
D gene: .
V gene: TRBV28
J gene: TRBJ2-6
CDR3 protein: CASKAGPGANVLTF
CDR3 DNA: TGTGCCAGCAAAGCAGGGCCTGGGGCCAACGTCCTGACTTTC

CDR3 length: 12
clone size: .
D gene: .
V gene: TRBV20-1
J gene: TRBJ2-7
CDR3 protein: CSARAQTNEQYF
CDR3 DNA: TGCAGTGCTAGAGCACAGACCAATGAGCAGTACTTC

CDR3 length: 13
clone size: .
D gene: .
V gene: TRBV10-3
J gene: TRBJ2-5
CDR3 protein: CAISGHNQETQYF
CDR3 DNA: TGTGCCATCAGTGGGCACAACCAAGAGACCCAGTACTTC

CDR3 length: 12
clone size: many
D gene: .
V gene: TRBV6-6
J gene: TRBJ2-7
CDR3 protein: CASSYVSYEQYF
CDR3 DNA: TGTGCCAGCAGTTATGTCTCCTACGAGCAGTACTTC

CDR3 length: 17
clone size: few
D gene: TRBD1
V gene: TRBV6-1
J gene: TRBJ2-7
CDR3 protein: CASSGGQGEHYSYEQYF
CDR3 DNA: TGTGCCAGCAGCGGGGGACAGGGAGAGCACTACTCCTACGAGCAGTACTTC

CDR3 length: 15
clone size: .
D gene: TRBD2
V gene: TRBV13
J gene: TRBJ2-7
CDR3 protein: CASSLVRGGRYEQYF
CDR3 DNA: TGTGCCAGCAGCTTAGTACGGGGGGGCCGTTACGAGCAGTACTTC

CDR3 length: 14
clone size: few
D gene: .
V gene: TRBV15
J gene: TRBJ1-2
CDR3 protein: CATSRDGENYGYTF
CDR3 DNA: TGTGCCACCAGCAGAGATGGGGAAAACTATGGCTACACCTTC